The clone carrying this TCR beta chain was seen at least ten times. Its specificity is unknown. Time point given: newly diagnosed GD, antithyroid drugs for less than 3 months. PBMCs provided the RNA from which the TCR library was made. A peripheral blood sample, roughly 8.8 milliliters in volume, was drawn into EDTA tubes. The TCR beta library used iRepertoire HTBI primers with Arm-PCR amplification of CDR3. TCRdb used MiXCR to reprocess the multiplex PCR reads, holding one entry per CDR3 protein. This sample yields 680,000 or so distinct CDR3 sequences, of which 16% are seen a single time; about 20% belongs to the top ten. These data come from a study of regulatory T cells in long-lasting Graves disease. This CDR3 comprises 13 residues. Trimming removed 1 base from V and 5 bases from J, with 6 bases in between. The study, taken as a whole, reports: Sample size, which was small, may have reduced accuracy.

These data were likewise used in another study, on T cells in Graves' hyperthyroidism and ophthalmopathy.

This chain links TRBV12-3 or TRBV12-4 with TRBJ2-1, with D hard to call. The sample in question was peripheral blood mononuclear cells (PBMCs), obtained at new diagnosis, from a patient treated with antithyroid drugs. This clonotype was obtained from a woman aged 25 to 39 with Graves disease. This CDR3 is CASSLETNNEQFF. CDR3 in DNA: TGTGCCAGCAGTTTAGAGACAAACAATGAGCAGTTCTTC.